Below, one T cell receptor beta chain is given with its context. The source of the sample is a study of blood T cell repertoires in COVID-19. In the study overall: Collection of acute and convalescent COVID-19 samples took place in the United States, Italy and Spain.

Original handling: Amplification from reference gene primers served as the basis for estimated nucleated cell counts. Only in-frame clones appear in the TCRdb table, and some are missing; sequencing was by immunoSEQ multiplex PCR. V and J calls and clone size are given by that table; D and trimming were obtained from the DNA. There are tens of thousands of clones in the sample; approximately 84% occur only once, and around 30% lies in the top ten. Material: peripheral blood. The receptor was isolated from a human donor in a cohort sampled during active COVID-19.

The CDR3 DNA follows: TGTGCCAGTAGGGGACACCTACAAGAGACCCAGTACTTC. Amino acid sequence: CASRGHLQETQYF. The gene calls are TRBV19 and TRBJ2-5; D might be TRBD1 (6 bases). This CDR3 contains 13 residues. Germline CDR1 reads LNHDA; CDR2 reads SQIVND (reference sequence). Trimming shortened V by 6 bases and J by 2 bases, and 10 bases separated the two germline ends.